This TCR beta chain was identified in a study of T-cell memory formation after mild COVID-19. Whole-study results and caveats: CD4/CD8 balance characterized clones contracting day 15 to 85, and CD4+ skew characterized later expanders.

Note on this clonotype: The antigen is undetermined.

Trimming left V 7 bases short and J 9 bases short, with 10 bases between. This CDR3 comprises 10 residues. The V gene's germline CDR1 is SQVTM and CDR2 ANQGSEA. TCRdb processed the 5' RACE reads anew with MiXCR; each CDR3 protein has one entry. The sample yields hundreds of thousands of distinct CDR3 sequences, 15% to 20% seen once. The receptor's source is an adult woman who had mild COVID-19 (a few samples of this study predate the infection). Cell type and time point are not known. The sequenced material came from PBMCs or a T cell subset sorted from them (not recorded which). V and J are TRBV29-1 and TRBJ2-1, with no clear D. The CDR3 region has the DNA TGCAGCGGTGCCCAGAGTGAGCAGTTCTTC. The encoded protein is CSGAQSEQFF.